This TCR beta chain emerged from a study of cytomegalovirus exposure and HLA in healthy donors. The method was immunoSEQ multiplex PCR; TCRdb's version includes in-frame clones alone and lacks a portion of them. The sample carries approximately 100,000 clones, about nine tenths recorded once. V was clipped by 2 bases and J by 2 bases, with 17 bases between them. The CDR3 contains 17 residues. Germline CDR1 reads SNHLY; CDR2 reads FYNNEI. The chain combines TRBV2 with TRBJ2-3, with D possibly matching TRBD1 (6 bases). Sample: PBMCs. The TCR was taken from a woman between 18 and 29 years old in good health and CMV-seropositive. CDR3 in DNA: TGTGCCAGCAGTGAACAGGGGTTTGGGGGAAACACAGATACGCAGTATTTT. Its translation is CASSEQGFGGNTDTQYF.